The entry that follows covers one TCR beta chain sequence. The antigen is unknown. Only in-frame clones appear in the TCRdb table, and some are missing; sequencing was by immunoSEQ multiplex PCR. Here the sample spans about 55,000 clones, over 75% being singletons. Germline V lookup: CDR1 MDHEN, CDR2 SYDVKM. CDR3 length equals 17 residues. After removal of 4 bases from V and 0 bases from J, the junction contained 6 bases not matched to a gene. These data belong to a study of cytomegalovirus exposure and HLA in healthy donors. Separation from the approximately 690-subject first cohort characterized the roughly 120-subject validation cohort, to which the donors belonged. Study-wide results and limits: CMV antigen specificity of three CMV-associated chains was confirmed in vitro. Most TCRs appeared rarely, but some public TCRs recurred in many donors. Diagnosis of cytomegalovirus status made by the classifier reportedly showed high specificity and sensitivity.

The rearrangement joins TRBV28 to TRBJ2-6; TRBD1 agrees at 7 bases. Sequenced material: PBMCs. The source is a man between 18 and 35 years old in good health and CMV-seronegative. CDR3 coding DNA: TGTGCCAGCAGTTACACAGGGGTAAGCTCTGGGGCCAACGTCCTGACTTTC. Translating gives CASSYTGVSSGANVLTF.